This T cell receptor beta chain was recorded in a study of blood T cell repertoires in COVID-19. Study-wide context: There were acute and convalescent COVID-19 samples, and they came from the United States, Italy and Spain. In each case, the material was cDNA or gDNA derived from T cells, B-cell-depleted T cells, or PBMCs.

In Seattle, patients joined the study during active infection and were tracked longitudinally. The CDR3 is 14 amino acids. Germline CDR1 reads SGHRS; CDR2 reads YFSETQ. V lost 1 base, J lost 8 bases, and 6 bases stayed unmatched. The authors' processing: Estimation of nucleated cell counts was performed using reference gene primer amplification. Method: immunoSEQ multiplex PCR; TCRdb's copy keeps in-frame clones and lacks some. V and J calls and clone size are given by that table; D and trimming were obtained from the DNA. The data show more than 250,000 clones, more than 80% seen once. Sequences were obtained from peripheral blood. This clonotype was sampled from a woman aged 45-59 years with COVID-19, enrolled during active disease. The V gene is TRBV5-1, the J gene TRBJ2-1, with TRBD1 matching over 7 bases. The CDR3 DNA reads as TGCGCCAGCAGCTTGACACAGGGGATGGATGAGCAGTTCTTC. Translated, it gives CASSLTQGMDEQFF.